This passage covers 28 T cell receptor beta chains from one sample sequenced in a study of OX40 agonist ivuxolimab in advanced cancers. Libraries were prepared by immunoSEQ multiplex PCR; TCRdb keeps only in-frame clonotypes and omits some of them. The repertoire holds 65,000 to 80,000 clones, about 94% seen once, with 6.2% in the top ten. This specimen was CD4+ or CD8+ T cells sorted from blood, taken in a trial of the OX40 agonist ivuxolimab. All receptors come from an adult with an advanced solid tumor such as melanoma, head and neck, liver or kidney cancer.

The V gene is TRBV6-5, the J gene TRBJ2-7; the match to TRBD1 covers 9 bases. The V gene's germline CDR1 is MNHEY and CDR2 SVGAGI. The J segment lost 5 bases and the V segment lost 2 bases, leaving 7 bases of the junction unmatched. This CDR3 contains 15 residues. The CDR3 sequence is CASSYGTGFPDEQYF. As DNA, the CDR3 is TGTGCCAGCAGTTACGGGACAGGGTTTCCCGACGAGCAGTACTTC.

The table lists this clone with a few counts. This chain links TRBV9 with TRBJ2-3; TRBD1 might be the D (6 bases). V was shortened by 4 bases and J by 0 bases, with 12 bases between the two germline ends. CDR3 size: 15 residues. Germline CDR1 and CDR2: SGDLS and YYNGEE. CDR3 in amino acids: CASSPFGTSTDTQYF. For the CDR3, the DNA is TGTGCCAGCAGCCCCTTCGGGACAAGCACAGATACGCAGTATTTT.

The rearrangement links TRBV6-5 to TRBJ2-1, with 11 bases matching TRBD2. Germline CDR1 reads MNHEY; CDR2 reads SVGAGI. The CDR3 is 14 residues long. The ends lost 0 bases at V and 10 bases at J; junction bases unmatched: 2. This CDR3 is CASSYSGLAAEQFF. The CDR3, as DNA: TGTGCCAGCAGTTACTCGGGACTAGCGGCCGAGCAGTTCTTC.

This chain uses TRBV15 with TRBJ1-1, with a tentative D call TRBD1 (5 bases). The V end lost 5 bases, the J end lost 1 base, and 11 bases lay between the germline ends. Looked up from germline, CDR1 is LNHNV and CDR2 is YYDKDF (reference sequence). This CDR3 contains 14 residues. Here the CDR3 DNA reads TGTGCCACCAGCCCGGGACGTTGGAACACTGAAGCTTTCTTT. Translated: CATSPGRWNTEAFF.

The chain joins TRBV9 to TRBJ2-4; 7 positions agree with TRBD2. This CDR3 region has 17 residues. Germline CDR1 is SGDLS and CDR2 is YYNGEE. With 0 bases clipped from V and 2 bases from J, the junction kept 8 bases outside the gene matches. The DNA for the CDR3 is TGTGCCAGCAGCGTAGAGGGGAGGGTAGGAACCAAAAACATTCAGTACTTC. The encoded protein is CASSVEGRVGTKNIQYF.

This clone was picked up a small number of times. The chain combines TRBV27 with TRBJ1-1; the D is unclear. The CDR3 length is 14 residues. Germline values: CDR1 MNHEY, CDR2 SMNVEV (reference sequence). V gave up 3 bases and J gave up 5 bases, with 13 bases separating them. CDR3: CASSLRGVGTEAFF. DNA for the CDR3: TGTGCCAGCAGTTTGCGGGGAGTGGGTACTGAAGCTTTCTTT.

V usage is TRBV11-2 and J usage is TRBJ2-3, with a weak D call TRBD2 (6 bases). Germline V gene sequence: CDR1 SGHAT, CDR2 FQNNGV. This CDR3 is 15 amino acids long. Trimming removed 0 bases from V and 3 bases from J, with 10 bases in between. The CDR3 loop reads CASSLEAGWTDTQYF. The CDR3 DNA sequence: TGTGCCAGCAGCTTAGAGGCGGGATGGACAGATACGCAGTATTTT.

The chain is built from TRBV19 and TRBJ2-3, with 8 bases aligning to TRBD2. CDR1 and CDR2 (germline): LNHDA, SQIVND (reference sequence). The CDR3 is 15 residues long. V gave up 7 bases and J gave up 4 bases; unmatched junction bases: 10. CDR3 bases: TGTGCCAGTACCCCCGGTGCGGGAGGCCCAGATACGCAGTATTTT. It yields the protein CASTPGAGGPDTQYF. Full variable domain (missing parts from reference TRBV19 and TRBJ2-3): DGGITQSPKYLFRKEGQNVTLSCEQNLNHDAMYWYRQDPGQGLRLIYYSQIVNDFQKGDIAEGYSVSREKKESFPLTVTSAQKNPTAFYLCASTPGAGGPDTQYFGPGTRLTVL.

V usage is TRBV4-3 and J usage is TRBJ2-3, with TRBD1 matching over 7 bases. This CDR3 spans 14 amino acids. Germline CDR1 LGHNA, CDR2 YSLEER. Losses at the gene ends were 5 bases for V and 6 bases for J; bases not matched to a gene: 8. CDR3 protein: CASSYRGPTDTQYF. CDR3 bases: TGCGCCAGCAGCTACAGGGGCCCCACGGATACGCAGTATTTT.

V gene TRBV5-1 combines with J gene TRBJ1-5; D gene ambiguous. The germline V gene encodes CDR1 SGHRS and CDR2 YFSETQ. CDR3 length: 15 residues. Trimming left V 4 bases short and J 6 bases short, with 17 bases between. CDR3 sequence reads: CASSLGNQVGQPQHF. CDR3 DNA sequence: TGCGCCAGCAGCCTCGGGAACCAGGTCGGTCAGCCCCAGCATTTT.

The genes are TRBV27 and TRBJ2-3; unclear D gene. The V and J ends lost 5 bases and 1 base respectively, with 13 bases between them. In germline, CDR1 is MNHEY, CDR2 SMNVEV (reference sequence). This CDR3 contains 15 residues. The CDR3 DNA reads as TGTGCCAGCAGTGTGCTCCCGAGAGGCACAGATACGCAGTATTTT. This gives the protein CASSVLPRGTDTQYF.

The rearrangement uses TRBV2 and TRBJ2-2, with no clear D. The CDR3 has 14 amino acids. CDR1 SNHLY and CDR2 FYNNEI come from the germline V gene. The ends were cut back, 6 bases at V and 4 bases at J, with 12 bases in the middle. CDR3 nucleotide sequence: TGTGCCAGCAGCTTAGACCAAGTCACCGGGGAGCTGTTTTTT. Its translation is CASSLDQVTGELFF.

The CDR3: CATVPTTQYYEQYF. The CDR3 DNA is TGTGCCACGGTACCTACCACACAATACTACGAGCAGTACTTC. The rearrangement links TRBV6-6 to TRBJ2-7; D is unresolved. The length of the CDR3 is 14 residues. Germline loops: CDR1 MNHNY, CDR2 SVGAGI (reference sequence). Trimming left V 10 bases short and J 3 bases short, with 19 bases between.

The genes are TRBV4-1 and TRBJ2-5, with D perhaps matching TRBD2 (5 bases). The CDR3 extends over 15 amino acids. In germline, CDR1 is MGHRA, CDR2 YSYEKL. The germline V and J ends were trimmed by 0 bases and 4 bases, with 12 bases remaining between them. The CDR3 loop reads CASSQDDGVGETQYF. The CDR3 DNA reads TGCGCCAGCAGCCAAGATGACGGGGTAGGAGAGACCCAGTACTTC.

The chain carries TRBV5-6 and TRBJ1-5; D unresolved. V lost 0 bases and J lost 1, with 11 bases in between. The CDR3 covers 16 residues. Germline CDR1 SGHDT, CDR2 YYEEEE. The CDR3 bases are TGTGCCAGCAGCTTGGGGGGTCAGATCAGCAATCAGCCCCAGCATTTT. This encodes CASSLGGQISNQPQHF.

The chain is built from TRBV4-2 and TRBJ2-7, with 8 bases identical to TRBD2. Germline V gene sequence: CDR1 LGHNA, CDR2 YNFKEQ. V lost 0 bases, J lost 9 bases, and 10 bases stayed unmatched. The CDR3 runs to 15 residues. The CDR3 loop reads CASSQETGTRNTQYF. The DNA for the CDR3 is TGTGCCAGCAGCCAAGAGACCGGGACTAGAAATACGCAGTACTTC.

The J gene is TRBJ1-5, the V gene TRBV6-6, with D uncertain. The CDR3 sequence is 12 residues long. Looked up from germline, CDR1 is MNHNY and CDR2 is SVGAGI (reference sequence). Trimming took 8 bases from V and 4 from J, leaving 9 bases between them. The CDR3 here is CASGETNQPQHF. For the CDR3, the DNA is TGTGCCAGCGGGGAGACTAATCAGCCCCAGCATTTT.

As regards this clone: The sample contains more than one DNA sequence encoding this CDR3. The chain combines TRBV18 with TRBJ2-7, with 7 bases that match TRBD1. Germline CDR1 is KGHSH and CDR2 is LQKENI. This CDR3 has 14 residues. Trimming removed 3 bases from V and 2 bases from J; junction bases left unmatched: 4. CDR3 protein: CASSPGQGAYEQYF. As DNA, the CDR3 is TGTGCCAGCTCACCGGGGCAGGGGGCCTACGAGCAGTACTTC.

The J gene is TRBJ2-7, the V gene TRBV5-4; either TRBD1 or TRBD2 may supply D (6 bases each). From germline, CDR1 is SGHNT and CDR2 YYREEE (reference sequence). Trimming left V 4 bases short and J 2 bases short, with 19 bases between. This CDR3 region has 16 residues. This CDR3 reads CASSQVFGGDPYEQYF. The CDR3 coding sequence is TGTGCCAGCAGCCAGGTGTTCGGGGGCGATCCCTACGAGCAGTACTTC.

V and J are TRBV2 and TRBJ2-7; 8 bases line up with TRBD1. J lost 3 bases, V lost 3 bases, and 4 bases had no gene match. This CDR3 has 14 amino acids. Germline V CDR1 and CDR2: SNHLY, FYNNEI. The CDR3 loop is CASSDETGDYEQYF. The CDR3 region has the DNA TGTGCCAGCAGTGATGAGACAGGGGACTACGAGCAGTACTTC.

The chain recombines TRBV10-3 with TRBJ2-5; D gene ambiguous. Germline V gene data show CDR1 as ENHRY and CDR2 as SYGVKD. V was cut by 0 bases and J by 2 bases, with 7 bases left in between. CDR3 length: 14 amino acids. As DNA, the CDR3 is TGTGCCATCAGTGAGTCGGGTCAGCAAGAGACCCAGTACTTC. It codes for CAISESGQQETQYF.

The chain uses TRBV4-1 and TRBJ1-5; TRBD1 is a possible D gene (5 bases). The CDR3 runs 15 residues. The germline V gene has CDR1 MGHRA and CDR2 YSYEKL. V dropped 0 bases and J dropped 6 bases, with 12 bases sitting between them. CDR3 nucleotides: TGCGCCAGCAGCCAAGACCGGCAGGGAGGTCAGCCCCAGCATTTT. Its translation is CASSQDRQGGQPQHF.

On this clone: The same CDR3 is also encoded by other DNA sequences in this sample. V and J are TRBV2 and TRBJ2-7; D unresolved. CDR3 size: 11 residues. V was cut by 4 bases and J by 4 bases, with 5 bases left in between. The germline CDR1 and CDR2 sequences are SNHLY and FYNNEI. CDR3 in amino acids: CASSVSYEQYF. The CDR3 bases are TGTGCCAGCAGTGTTTCTTACGAGCAGTACTTC.

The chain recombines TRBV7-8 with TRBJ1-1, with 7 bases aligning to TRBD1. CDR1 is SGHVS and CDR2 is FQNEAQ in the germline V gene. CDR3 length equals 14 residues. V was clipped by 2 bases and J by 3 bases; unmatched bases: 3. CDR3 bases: TGTGCCAGCAGCTTACACAGGGGTTACACTGAAGCTTTCTTT. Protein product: CASSLHRGYTEAFF. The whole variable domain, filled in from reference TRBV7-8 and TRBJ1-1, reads GAGVSQSPRYKVAKRGQDVALRCDPISGHVSLFWYQQALGQGPEFLTYFQNEAQLDKSGLPSDRFFAERPEGSVSTLKIQRTQQEDSAVYLCASSLHRGYTEAFFGQGTRLTVV.

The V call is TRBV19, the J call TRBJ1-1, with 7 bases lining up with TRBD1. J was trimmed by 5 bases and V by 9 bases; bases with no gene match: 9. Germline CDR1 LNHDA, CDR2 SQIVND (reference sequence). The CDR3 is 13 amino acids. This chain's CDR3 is CASFETGRTEAFF. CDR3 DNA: TGTGCCAGCTTTGAGACAGGGAGAACTGAAGCTTTCTTT.

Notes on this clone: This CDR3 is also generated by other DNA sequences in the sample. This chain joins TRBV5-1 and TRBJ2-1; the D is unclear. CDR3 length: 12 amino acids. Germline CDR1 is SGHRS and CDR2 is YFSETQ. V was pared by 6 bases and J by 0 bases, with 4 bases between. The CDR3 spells CASMDSYNEQFF. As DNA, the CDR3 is TGCGCCAGCATGGACTCCTACAATGAGCAGTTCTTC.

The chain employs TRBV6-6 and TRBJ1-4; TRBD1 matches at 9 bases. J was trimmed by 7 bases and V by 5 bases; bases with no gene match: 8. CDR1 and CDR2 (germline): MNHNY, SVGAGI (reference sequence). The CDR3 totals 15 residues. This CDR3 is CASSIEQGAGEKLFF. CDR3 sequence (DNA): TGTGCCAGCAGTATAGAACAGGGGGCAGGTGAAAAACTGTTTTTT.

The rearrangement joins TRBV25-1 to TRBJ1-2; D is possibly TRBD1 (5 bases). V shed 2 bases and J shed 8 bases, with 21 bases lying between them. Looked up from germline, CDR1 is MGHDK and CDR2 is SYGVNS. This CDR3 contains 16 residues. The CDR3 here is CASSERGATAQYGYTF. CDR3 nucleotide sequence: TGTGCCAGCAGTGAAAGAGGGGCAACCGCCCAATACGGCTACACCTTC.